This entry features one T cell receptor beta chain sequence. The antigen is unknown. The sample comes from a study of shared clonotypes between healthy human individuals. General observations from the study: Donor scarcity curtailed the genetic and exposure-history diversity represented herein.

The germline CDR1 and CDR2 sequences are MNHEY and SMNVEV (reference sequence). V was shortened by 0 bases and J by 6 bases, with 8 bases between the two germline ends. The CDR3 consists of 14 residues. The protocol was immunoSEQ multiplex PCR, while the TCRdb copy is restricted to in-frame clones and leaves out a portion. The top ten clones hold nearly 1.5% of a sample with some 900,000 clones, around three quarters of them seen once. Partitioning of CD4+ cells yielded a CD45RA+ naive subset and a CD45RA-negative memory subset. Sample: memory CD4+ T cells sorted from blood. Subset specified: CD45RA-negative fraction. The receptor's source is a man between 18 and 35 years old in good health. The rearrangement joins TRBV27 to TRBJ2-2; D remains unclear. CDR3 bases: TGTGCCAGCAGTTTATCACCCCCTCCCGGGGAGCTGTTTTTT. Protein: CASSLSPPPGELFF.